These T cell receptor beta chains were read from a single sample in a study of blood T cell repertoires in COVID-19. Clones were read by immunoSEQ multiplex PCR, and TCRdb kept only the in-frame ones, dropping some. The sample holds 65,000 to 95,000 clones, approximately 80% seen once. Sequenced: peripheral blood. Receptor source: a woman aged 45-65 years with acute or convalescent COVID-19. Each CDR3 is given with its conserved first and last residue. A D gene is named only where the DNA matches it firmly. Expanded clones get a size class; other rows say once, few or many, or leave the size out.

>TRBJ1-1|-|TRBV3-1/TRBV3-2|-
CASSLSQAGNTEAFF
TGTGCCAGCAGCCTCTCACAGGCCGGGAACACTGAAGCTTTCTTT
>TRBJ1-1|-|TRBV19|-
CASSQFGQGKDEAFF
TGTGCCAGTAGTCAATTTGGCCAGGGTAAGGACGAAGCTTTCTTT
>TRBJ2-7|-|TRBV25-1|-
CASSLTAYEQYF
TGTGCCAGCAGTCTAACAGCTTACGAGCAGTACTTC
>TRBJ2-1|TRBD2|TRBV18|-
CASTLTSGSLNEQFF
TGTGCCAGCACTCTGACTAGCGGGAGTTTGAATGAGCAGTTCTTC
>TRBJ1-2|TRBD1|TRBV30|-
CAWRSGQGPIYGYTF
TGTGCCTGGAGATCCGGACAGGGACCTATTTATGGCTACACCTTC
>TRBJ2-1|-|TRBV25-1|-
CASSEAPGWGEFF
TGTGCCAGCAGTGAAGCCCCAGGGTGGGGTGAGTTCTTC
>TRBJ1-5|TRBD1|TRBV5-6|-
CASRGLDRVGIHQPQHF
TGTGCCAGCCGCGGACTGGACAGGGTAGGGATTCATCAGCCCCAGCATTTT
>TRBJ2-7|-|TRBV5-1|-
CVQRVGPSEQYF
TGCGTGCAGAGGGTGGGTCCTTCAGAGCAGTACTTC
>TRBJ1-1|-|TRBV5-4|-
CASSLTRQNTEAFF
TGTGCCAGCAGCCTGACGCGGCAGAACACTGAAGCTTTCTTT
>TRBJ2-1|-|TRBV7-8|-
CASSPGLARNEQFF
TGTGCCAGCAGCCCCGGACTGGCGCGCAATGAGCAGTTCTTC
>TRBJ2-7|TRBD1|TRBV28|-
CASQEGAGSYEQYF
TGTGCCAGCCAAGAGGGGGCCGGGTCCTACGAGCAGTACTTC
>TRBJ1-6|TRBD1|TRBV2|-
CASSGSLGQGYSPLHF
TGTGCCAGCAGTGGCTCGTTAGGACAGGGCTATTCACCCCTCCACTTT
>TRBJ1-3|-|TRBV19|-
CASNRGSANTIYF
TGTGCCAGTAATCGGGGGAGCGCAAACACCATATATTTT
>TRBJ1-3|-|TRBV7-9|once
CASSLGRSSGNTIYF
TGTGCCAGCAGCTTAGGCCGCAGTTCTGGAAACACCATATATTTT
>TRBJ2-3|TRBD1|TRBV5-5|-
CASSPGRGLSDTQYF
TGTGCCAGCAGCCCCGGCAGGGGGCTTTCAGATACGCAGTATTTT
>TRBJ2-1|-|TRBV7-2|-
CASSPQGHEQFF
TGTGCCAGCAGCCCCCAGGGGCATGAGCAGTTCTTC
>TRBJ2-2|-|TRBV10-2|-
CASSDPIGTTTGELFF
TGCGCCAGCAGTGATCCAATCGGGACAACTACCGGGGAGCTGTTTTTT
>TRBJ1-3|-|TRBV19|once
CASSILIVRDTGNTIYF
TGTGCCAGTAGTATCCTCATCGTGAGGGACACGGGAAACACCATATATTTT
>TRBJ1-2|-|TRBV4-2|-
CASAPGVDSWTYGYTF
TGTGCCAGCGCGCCGGGGGTGGACTCCTGGACCTATGGCTACACCTTC
>TRBJ2-1|TRBD2|TRBV27|-
CASSRGTSGRTEQFF
TGTGCCAGCAGCCGAGGGACTAGCGGGAGGACTGAGCAGTTCTTC
>TRBJ2-7|TRBD2|TRBV2|-
CASSEIDGAGLGYEQYF
TGTGCCAGCAGTGAAATAGATGGAGCGGGACTTGGCTACGAGCAGTACTTC
>TRBJ1-2|-|TRBV28|-
CAIRGTPYGYTF
TGTGCCATTCGAGGGACTCCTTATGGCTACACCTTC
>TRBJ2-3|-|TRBV12-5|-
CASGTGRGPTQYF
TGTGCTAGTGGTACGGGGCGGGGGCCCACGCAGTATTTT
>TRBJ2-5|TRBD2|TRBV7-2|-
CASSRIGTMSETQYF
TGTGCCAGCAGCCGCATTGGGACTATGTCGGAGACCCAGTACTTC
>TRBJ2-1|-|TRBV28|-
CASSLAGASAEQFF
TGTGCCAGCAGTTTGGCAGGGGCTAGTGCTGAGCAGTTCTTC
>TRBJ2-6|TRBD1|TRBV4-3|once
CASSFRTGTSGANVLTF
TGCGCCAGCAGCTTCCGGACAGGGACCTCTGGGGCCAACGTCCTGACTTTC